This T cell receptor beta chain emerged from a study of CD8+CD57+ T cells in acquired aplastic anemia. Study summary: The mean DNA yield obtained from sorted CD4+ and CD8+ cells came to approximately 3.2 ug.

This CDR3 contains 14 residues. Germline CDR1 reads SGDLS; CDR2 reads YYNGEE. Patients included in sequencing had previously demonstrated CD8+CD57+ cell expansion by flow cytometry. The diagnosis in all patients was severe acquired aplastic anemia. By the time of blood sampling, patients had still received no therapy. Study-wide results and caveats: A significant difference in CD8+ Simpson's diversity between patients and controls was not found.

Both TCR beta VDJ combination and CDR3 sequence profiling were carried out. Genomic DNA was the template for this profiling. TCRdb re-called the reads through MiXCR, storing one row per CDR3 protein. The sample contains around 250,000 distinct CDR3 sequences, roughly 82% of which appear only once. Remarks on this clonotype: Its target is not known. One end of the junction fails to match germline, which may point to a read error.

This sequence originates from a human donor with aplastic anemia. Specimen: sorted CD4+, CD8+, or CD8+CD57+ T cells (not recorded which) from PBMCs. The rearrangement joins TRBV9 to TRBJ1-1; 7 nucleotides match TRBD1. The DNA of the CDR3 is TGTGCCAGCAGCGGCGGGGTGGGGACAGCTGAAGATTTCTTT. It translates to CASSGGVGTAEDFF.